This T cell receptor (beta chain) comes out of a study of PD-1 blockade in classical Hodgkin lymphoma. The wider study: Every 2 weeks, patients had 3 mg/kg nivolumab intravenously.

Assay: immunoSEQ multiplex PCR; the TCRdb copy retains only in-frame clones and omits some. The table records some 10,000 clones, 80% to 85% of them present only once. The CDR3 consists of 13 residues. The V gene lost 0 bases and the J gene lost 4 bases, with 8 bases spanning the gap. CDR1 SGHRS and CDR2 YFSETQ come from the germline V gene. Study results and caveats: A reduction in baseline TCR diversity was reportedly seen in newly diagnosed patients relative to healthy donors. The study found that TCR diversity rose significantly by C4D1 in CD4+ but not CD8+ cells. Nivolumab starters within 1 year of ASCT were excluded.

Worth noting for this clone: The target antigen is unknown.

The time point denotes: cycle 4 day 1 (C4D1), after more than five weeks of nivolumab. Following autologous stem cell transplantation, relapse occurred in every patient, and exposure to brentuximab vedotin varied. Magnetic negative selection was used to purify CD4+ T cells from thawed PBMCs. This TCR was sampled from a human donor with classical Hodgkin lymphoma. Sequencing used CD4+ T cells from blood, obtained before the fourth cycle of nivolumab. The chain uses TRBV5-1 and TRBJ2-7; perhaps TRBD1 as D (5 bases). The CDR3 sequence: CASSLGQYYEQYF. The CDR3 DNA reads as TGCGCCAGCAGCTTGGGACAGTATTACGAGCAGTACTTC.